Listed here are 30 T cell receptor beta chains from one sample, sequenced in a study of cytomegalovirus exposure and HLA in healthy donors. The PCR employed 60 Vbeta primers together with 13 Jbeta primers. Only in-frame clones appear in the TCRdb table, and some are missing; sequencing was by immunoSEQ multiplex PCR. The sample has some 130,000 clones; roughly 9.7% are singletons. The specimen sequenced was PBMCs. The receptors stem from a middle-aged man in good health and CMV-seronegative.

Comments on this clone: As the CDR3 is not closed by the conserved phenylalanine or tryptophan, this likely results from a read error. The V gene is TRBV5-1, the J gene TRBJ1-2, with TRBD1 identical over 8 bases. This CDR3 is built from 15 residues. The germline gives CDR1 SGHRS, CDR2 YFSETQ. The trim removed 0 bases at V and 5 bases at J, leaving 6 bases unmatched. CDR3 bases: TGCGCCAGCAGCTTGGCTCAGGGGGCTAGGTATGGCTACACCGTC. This gives the protein CASSLAQGARYGYTV.

This clone was counted only a few times. This chain joins TRBV19 and TRBJ2-7; maybe TRBD1 (7 bases). Looked up from germline, CDR1 is LNHDA and CDR2 is SQIVND (reference sequence). V was trimmed by 8 bases and J by 4 bases, leaving 12 bases between them. The CDR3 length is 12 residues. CDR3 nucleotide sequence: TGTGCCAGTGGGGGGACAGAGTACGAGCAGTACTTC. Its protein product is CASGGTEYEQYF. The complete variable domain, with remaining parts taken from reference TRBV19 and TRBJ2-7, reads DGGITQSPKYLFRKEGQNVTLSCEQNLNHDAMYWYRQDPGQGLRLIYYSQIVNDFQKGDIAEGYSVSREKKESFPLTVTSAQKNPTAFYLCASGGTEYEQYFGPGTRLTVT.

This clone was seen only a few times. The chain uses TRBV19 and TRBJ2-7; TRBD2 aligns across 8 bases. The CDR3 loop spans 14 amino acids. V lost 4 bases, J lost 4 bases, and 6 bases stayed unmatched. The germline CDR1 and CDR2 sequences are LNHDA and SQIVND (reference sequence). Here the CDR3 reads CASSTLAGRYEQYF. The CDR3 DNA reads as TGTGCCAGTAGTACCCTAGCGGGTAGGTACGAGCAGTACTTC.

The chain carries TRBV7-9 and TRBJ1-1, with 7 bases matching TRBD1. This CDR3 is 14 amino acids long. The J segment lost 7 bases and the V segment lost 6 bases, leaving 11 bases of the junction unmatched. Germline V gives CDR1 SEHNR, CDR2 FQNEAQ (reference sequence). The CDR3 region is CASRVQGGGGEAFF. The CDR3 coding sequence is TGTGCCAGCAGGGTCCAGGGGGGCGGAGGTGAAGCTTTCTTT.

The V gene is TRBV27, the J gene TRBJ1-1; no reliable D call. There are 17 residues in the CDR3. Trimming took 7 bases from V and 5 from J, leaving 26 bases between them. The germline V gene encodes CDR1 MNHEY and CDR2 SMNVEV (reference sequence). DNA for the CDR3: TGTGCCAGCATCCCCTTGGGCCCCTTGGCGCAAAAAACTGAAGCTTTCTTT. Protein product: CASIPLGPLAQKTEAFF.

This clone was observed a few times. As DNA, the CDR3 is TGTGCCAGCAGCTCCTCCGGGACAGGTTCCTACGAGCAGTACTTC. Its translation: CASSSSGTGSYEQYF. The gene calls are TRBV7-9 and TRBJ2-7; TRBD1 aligns across 8 bases. The CDR3 is 15 amino acids. The V and J ends lost 4 bases and 1 base, in that order; junction bases with no gene match: 6. The V gene's germline CDR1 is SEHNR and CDR2 FQNEAQ (reference sequence).

The J gene is TRBJ2-7, the V gene TRBV6-5; D is perhaps TRBD1 (6 bases). V lost 6 bases and J lost 0, with 15 bases in between. In germline, CDR1 is MNHEY, CDR2 SVGAGI. The CDR3 covers 15 residues. CDR3 protein: CASSQDRTSSYEQYF. Here the CDR3 DNA reads TGTGCCAGCAGCCAAGACAGGACCAGCTCCTACGAGCAGTACTTC.

A few counts support this clone. The J gene is TRBJ1-1, the V gene TRBV7-3; D is unresolved. This CDR3 contains 13 residues. Germline V gene lookup returns CDR1 SGHTA and CDR2 FQGTGA. The V gene lost 5 bases and the J gene lost 1 base, with 8 bases spanning the gap. CDR3 nucleotide sequence: TGTGCCAGCAGCGCACATCAGAACACTGAAGCTTTCTTT. Protein sequence: CASSAHQNTEAFF.

The chain is built from TRBV30 and TRBJ1-5; D call uncertain. The CDR3 is 16 residues long. Germline CDR1 reads GTSNPN; CDR2 reads SVGIG (reference sequence). V shed 2 bases and J shed 0 bases, with 14 bases lying between them. Written as DNA, the CDR3 is TGTGCCTGGAGTAGGAGGTTTTCGGATAGCAATCAGCCCCAGCATTTT. Its translation: CAWSRRFSDSNQPQHF.

This clone was found a few times. The chain joins TRBV2 to TRBJ1-1; 8 positions agree with TRBD1. Germline loops: CDR1 SNHLY, CDR2 FYNNEI. The V segment lost 6 bases and the J segment 1 base; nucleotides outside the gene matches: 13. The CDR3 contains 17 residues. The CDR3 protein is CASRRTGTTRGNTEAFF. CDR3 DNA sequence: TGTGCCAGCAGAAGGACAGGGACAACAAGAGGGAACACTGAAGCTTTCTTT.

This clone turned up a few times. The chain carries TRBV9 and TRBJ1-1, with TRBD1 matching over 7 bases. This CDR3 contains 15 residues. Germline-derived CDR1 and CDR2 are SGDLS and YYNGEE. V shed 3 bases and J 1 base; nucleotides not matched to a gene: 6. CDR3 sequence (DNA): TGTGCCAGCAGCGGGAAGGGGGCCTCGAACACTGAAGCTTTCTTT. Translating it yields CASSGKGASNTEAFF.

The V call is TRBV19, the J call TRBJ2-7; perhaps TRBD1 as D (6 bases). Looked up from germline, CDR1 is LNHDA and CDR2 is SQIVND (reference sequence). V gave up 6 bases and J gave up 3 bases, with 24 bases separating them. The length of the CDR3 is 17 residues. The CDR3 loop reads CASSPGSKGGVFYEQYF. DNA of the CDR3: TGTGCCAGTAGCCCGGGCTCCAAAGGGGGTGTCTTCTACGAGCAGTACTTC.

The V gene is TRBV30, the J gene TRBJ1-4; TRBD1 aligns across 12 bases. The germline V gene has CDR1 GTSNPN and CDR2 SVGIG (reference sequence). This CDR3 has 17 amino acids. Losses at the gene ends were 8 bases for V and 3 bases for J; bases not matched to a gene: 13. The DNA of the CDR3 is TGTGCCGGCAACCGGGACAGGGGGCGCCCGGCTAATGAAAAACTGTTTTTT. This sequence encodes CAGNRDRGRPANEKLFF.

This chain links TRBV6-5 with TRBJ1-1; D is ambiguous. V was cut by 5 bases and J by 0 bases, with 10 bases left in between. This CDR3 contains 14 residues. CDR1 is MNHEY, CDR2 SVGAGI, per germline. The CDR3 is CASSREGMNTEAFF. The CDR3 DNA sequence: TGTGCCAGCAGTAGGGAGGGTATGAACACTGAAGCTTTCTTT.

This clone occurred a few times. J is TRBJ2-7 and V is TRBV28; TRBD2 matches 9 bases. Germline CDR1 and CDR2: MDHEN and SYDVKM. The CDR3 spans 15 residues. Trimming took 4 bases from V and 4 from J; bases not matched to a gene: 8. DNA for the CDR3: TGTGCCAGCAGTTCGGTAGCGGGAGCTTCGTACGAGCAGTACTTC. Translating it yields CASSSVAGASYEQYF.

This clone was found a few times. The rearrangement joins TRBV5-5 to TRBJ2-3; D is unclear. The germline V gene encodes CDR1 SGHKS and CDR2 YYEKEE (reference sequence). The length of the CDR3 is 15 residues. Trimming took 5 bases from V and 4 from J, leaving 17 bases between them. The CDR3 bases are TGTGCCAGCAGTTCATTCCCCGGGTCCGCAGATACGCAGTATTTT. Protein: CASSSFPGSADTQYF.

Only a few counts were recorded for this clone. The chain couples TRBV18 to TRBJ2-7; 11 nucleotides align to TRBD2. V dropped 3 bases and J dropped 3; count of bases not matched to a gene: 4. The CDR3 has 15 amino acids. Per the germline V gene, CDR1 is KGHSH and CDR2 is LQKENI. The CDR3 DNA reads as TGTGCCAGCTCACCCAGGACTAGCGGGCACTACGAGCAGTACTTC. This codes for CASSPRTSGHYEQYF.

This clone is labeled as medium-sized. The chain carries TRBV6-4 and TRBJ2-3, with TRBD2 matching 9 bases. This CDR3 contains 14 residues. The germline V gene encodes CDR1 MRHNA and CDR2 SNTAGT. V shed 2 bases, J shed 3 bases, and the junction held 0 bases outside the gene matches. In DNA, the CDR3 is TGTGCCAGCAGTGACACTAGCGGGACAGATACGCAGTATTTT. Its translation: CASSDTSGTDTQYF.

In its sample, this clone was seen a few times. This chain joins TRBV7-2 and TRBJ2-2; TRBD2 matches 8 bases. CDR3 length: 17 amino acids. The trim removed 1 base at V and 5 bases at J, leaving 9 bases unmatched. The germline CDR1 and CDR2 sequences are SGHTA and FQGNSA. CDR3 sequence reads: CASSLVGRRGGTGELFF. The CDR3 DNA follows: TGTGCCAGCAGCTTAGTAGGTCGCCGGGGGGGGACCGGGGAGCTGTTTTTT.

V is TRBV28 and J is TRBJ2-1; TRBD2 agrees at 13 bases. CDR3 length equals 21 residues. CDR1 and CDR2 (germline): MDHEN, SYDVKM. V was clipped by 8 bases and J by 3 bases; unmatched bases: 22. The CDR3 region has the DNA TGTGCCAGCTTAAGAAGAAGGGGGGCTACTAGCGGGAGGGTAGACTACAATGAGCAGTTCTTC. Protein sequence: CASLRRRGATSGRVDYNEQFF.

The chain's CDR3 is CASSFVRRGGYTF. The CDR3, as DNA: TGTGCCAGCAGTTTTGTCCGAAGGGGTGGCTACACCTTC. The chain couples TRBV28 to TRBJ1-2; the D gene is possibly TRBD1 (5 bases). CDR3 size: 13 residues. Germline V gives CDR1 MDHEN, CDR2 SYDVKM. V lost 3 bases, J lost 7 bases, and 12 bases lay in between.

This chain uses TRBV6-1 with TRBJ1-5; 7 nucleotides agree with TRBD1. Germline CDR1 MNHNS, CDR2 SASEGT. The CDR3 extends over 15 amino acids. V shed 3 bases and J 3 bases; nucleotides not matched to a gene: 5. The CDR3 region is CASSEHRGNNQPQHF. The CDR3 DNA follows: TGTGCCAGCAGTGAGCACAGGGGTAACAATCAGCCCCAGCATTTT.

The chain combines TRBV6-5 with TRBJ1-5; D gene unclear. Trimming removed 5 bases at V and 2 bases at J, with 7 bases between. This CDR3 has 13 residues. Germline V lookup: CDR1 MNHEY, CDR2 SVGAGI. The CDR3 DNA sequence: TGTGCCAGCAGTAACGGGGGCAATCAGCCCCAGCATTTT. Protein sequence: CASSNGGNQPQHF.

The chain combines TRBV7-8 with TRBJ1-1; D not certain. The germline gives CDR1 SGHVS, CDR2 FQNEAQ. V lost 5 bases and J lost 4, with 17 bases in between. This CDR3 comprises 15 residues. The CDR3 sequence: CASSPALAAGTEAFF. CDR3 DNA sequence: TGTGCCAGCAGCCCCGCCCTAGCGGCAGGCACTGAAGCTTTCTTT.

The chain links TRBV10-2 to TRBJ1-1, with TRBD1 matching 8 bases. CDR3 length: 20 residues. Germline V gene lookup returns CDR1 WSHSY and CDR2 SAAADI. J lost 4 bases, V lost 5 bases, and 24 bases had no gene match. CDR3 in DNA: TGCGCCAGCAGTCTGGACAGGGTCAACCGAGCGAATGTAGGTCCCACTGAAGCTTTCTTT. It codes for CASSLDRVNRANVGPTEAFF.

This clone was seen more than once but under ten times. The chain links TRBV20-1 to TRBJ1-2; D remains ambiguous. The germline V gene encodes CDR1 DFQATT and CDR2 SNEGSKA (reference sequence). This CDR3 has 9 amino acids. V lost 6 bases and J 8 bases, leaving 7 bases between the germline ends. CDR3 residues: CSASPGYTF. In nucleotides, the CDR3 is TGCAGTGCCAGTCCCGGCTACACCTTC.

The chain joins TRBV9 to TRBJ2-7, with 7 nucleotides matching TRBD2. This CDR3 region has 13 residues. After removal of 4 bases from V and 5 bases from J, the junction contained 6 bases not matched to a gene. Germline lookup yields CDR1 SGDLS and CDR2 YYNGEE. CDR3 in amino acids: CASSRGVANEQYF. CDR3 DNA sequence: TGTGCCAGCAGCCGGGGGGTGGCCAACGAGCAGTACTTC.

This chain connects TRBV7-3 to TRBJ2-1; 9 nucleotides line up with TRBD1. The CDR3 extends over 16 amino acids. V dropped 4 bases and J dropped 1; count of bases not matched to a gene: 5. Germline V lookup: CDR1 SGHTA, CDR2 FQGTGA. The CDR3 DNA reads as TGTGCCAGCAGCTCGTACGGGACAGGGTCCTACAATGAGCAGTTCTTC. Its protein product is CASSSYGTGSYNEQFF.

This clone was detected only a few times. The V call is TRBV6-6, the J call TRBJ2-7; D possibly corresponds to TRBD2 (5 bases). Germline V gene sequence: CDR1 MNHNY, CDR2 SVGAGI (reference sequence). V lost 10 bases to trimming and J lost 0 bases, with 13 bases between them. The CDR3 contains 13 residues. DNA of the CDR3: TGTGCCACCTTGGACTTTCCCTCCTACGAGCAGTACTTC. It codes for CATLDFPSYEQYF.

This clone was counted between two and nine times. The chain couples TRBV5-6 to TRBJ2-5; 8 bases match TRBD1. The germline gives CDR1 SGHDT, CDR2 YYEEEE. J was trimmed by 5 bases and V by 4 bases; bases with no gene match: 10. The CDR3 extends over 15 amino acids. In DNA, the CDR3 is TGTGCCAGCAGCACGGGGGACAGGTCGGTGGAGACCCAGTACTTC. It translates to CASSTGDRSVETQYF.